Below are 16 T cell receptor beta chains sequenced from a single sample in a study of neurological immune-mediated disorders. In TCRdb, the 5' RACE reads were re-called with MiXCR into one record per CDR3 protein. The repertoire consists of 40,000 or so distinct CDR3 sequences, with approximately 2.4% occurring once and the leading ten covering about 12%. The sample consisted of PBMCs. These receptors all stem from a man aged 25 to 45 with multiple sclerosis.

This clonotype was observed at least ten times. The chain is built from TRBV5-5 and TRBJ1-1; no firm D call. V was cut by 2 bases and J by 0 bases, with 14 bases left in between. Germline CDR1 reads SGHKS; CDR2 reads YYEKEE (reference sequence). CDR3 length equals 16 residues. The CDR3 spells CASSFREGSMNTEAFF. DNA for the CDR3: TGTGCCAGCAGCTTTAGGGAGGGCAGCATGAACACTGAAGCTTTCTTT.

This clonotype was counted ten times or more. The J gene is TRBJ2-3, the V gene TRBV5-6; D gene ambiguous. In germline, CDR1 is SGHDT, CDR2 YYEEEE. Trimming removed 3 bases at V and 0 bases at J, with 11 bases between. The CDR3 is made up of 15 amino acids. The CDR3 reads CASSSGILSTDTQYF. DNA for the CDR3: TGTGCCAGCAGCTCCGGTATCCTAAGCACAGATACGCAGTATTTT.

This clonotype was seen many times. The chain has TRBV3-1 and TRBJ2-4; 10 bases map to TRBD1. Germline CDR1 and CDR2: LGHDT and YNNKEL (reference sequence). The CDR3 runs to 15 residues. V gave up 4 bases and J gave up 6 bases; unmatched junction bases: 6. DNA for the CDR3: TGTGCCAGCAGCCCCCGGACAGGGGGTTCAAACATTCAGTACTTC. Amino acid sequence: CASSPRTGGSNIQYF. Based on the CDR3 plus reference TRBV3-1 and TRBJ2-4, the full variable domain is DTAVSQTPKYLVTQMGNDKSIKCEQNLGHDTMYWYKQDSKKFLKIMFSYNNKELIINETVPNRFSPKSPDKAHLNLHINSLELGDSAVYFCASSPRTGGSNIQYFGAGTRLSVL.

Details on this clonotype: One end of the junction does not line up with germline, which may come from a read error. The chain carries TRBV12-3 or TRBV12-4 and TRBJ2-2; TRBD2 matches 10 bases. This CDR3 is 15 amino acids long. DNA of the CDR3: TGTGCCAGCAGTTTCACTAGCGGGACTGGCGGGGCGCTGGTTTTT. Its translation is CASSFTSGTGGALVF.

In its sample, this clonotype was seen many times. The chain combines TRBV3-1 with TRBJ2-3, with D unclear. CDR1 and CDR2 (germline): LGHDT, YNNKEL (reference sequence). V was shortened by 1 base and J by 1 base, with 6 bases between the two germline ends. The CDR3 length is 14 residues. CDR3 residues: CASSQGFGTDTQYF. In nucleotides, the CDR3 is TGTGCCAGCAGCCAAGGATTCGGCACAGATACGCAGTATTTT.

This clonotype came up many times. The chain links TRBV2 to TRBJ2-3; no reliable D call. V lost 4 bases and J lost 6, with 8 bases in between. This CDR3 has 12 residues. CDR1 SNHLY and CDR2 FYNNEI come from the germline V gene. The CDR3, as DNA: TGTGCCAGCAGTGTATCCTACGATACGCAGTATTTT. Translation: CASSVSYDTQYF.

There are many counts of this clonotype. V usage is TRBV20-1 and J usage is TRBJ2-1, with 11 nucleotides matching TRBD2. Germline V lookup: CDR1 DFQATT, CDR2 SNEGSKA (reference sequence). V gave up 1 base and J gave up 5 bases; unmatched junction bases: 10. The CDR3 runs 17 residues. The CDR3 protein is CSARGLAGQIGNNEQFF. The CDR3 region has the DNA TGCAGTGCTAGAGGACTAGCGGGACAAATCGGGAACAATGAGCAGTTCTTC.

This clonotype was seen ten or more times. The V and J genes are TRBV12-3 or TRBV12-4 and TRBJ2-1; D perhaps matches TRBD2 (6 bases). The length of the CDR3 is 14 residues. V lost 8 bases, J lost 0 bases, and 11 bases lay in between. For the CDR3, the DNA is TGTGCCAGCCTACGGGGAGGCTCCTACAATGAGCAGTTCTTC. Amino acid sequence: CASLRGGSYNEQFF.

The table lists this clonotype with many counts. This chain uses TRBV5-5 with TRBJ1-1, with a possible D match to TRBD1 (5 bases). Trimming pared 4 bases from V and 3 bases from J, leaving 10 bases between. CDR3 length: 13 amino acids. The germline V gene has CDR1 SGHKS and CDR2 YYEKEE (reference sequence). The DNA for the CDR3 is TGTGCCAGCAGCGGCCTCAGGGACACTGAAGCTTTCTTT. Its protein is CASSGLRDTEAFF. Filled out from reference TRBV5-5 and TRBJ1-1, the complete variable domain reads DAGVTQSPTHLIKTRGQQVTLRCSPISGHKSVSWYQQVLGQGPQFIFQYYEKEERGRGNFPDRFSARQFPNYSSELNVNALLLGDSALYLCASSGLRDTEAFFGQGTRLTVV.

This clonotype was seen ten or more times. This chain connects TRBV12-3 or TRBV12-4 to TRBJ2-7; D might be TRBD1 or TRBD2, each matching 5 bases. This CDR3 contains 14 residues. V was clipped by 6 bases and J by 4 bases, with 16 bases between them. The CDR3 is CASSSPGRKYEQYF. The CDR3 coding sequence is TGTGCCAGCAGCTCTCCGGGACGAAAGTACGAGCAGTACTTC.

Ten or more counts support this clonotype. The chain has TRBV11-1 and TRBJ1-1; 10 positions match TRBD1. The junction had 7 bases not matched to a gene; V was cut back by 6 bases and J by 3 bases. Germline lookup yields CDR1 SGHAT and CDR2 FQDESV (reference sequence). This CDR3 region has 15 residues. CDR3 sequence: CASSPETGGYTEAFF. CDR3 DNA sequence: TGTGCCAGCAGTCCTGAGACAGGGGGCTACACTGAAGCTTTCTTT. The variable domain in full, with the rest retrieved from reference TRBV11-1 and TRBJ1-1, is EAEVAQSPRYKITEKSQAVAFWCDPISGHATLYWYRQILGQGPELLVQFQDESVVDDSQLPKDRFSAERLKGVDSTLKIQPAELGDSAMYLCASSPETGGYTEAFFGQGTRLTVV.

This clonotype has ten or more counts. V usage is TRBV5-1 and J usage is TRBJ2-2; D uncertain. Trimming stripped 0 bases from V and 6 bases from J, with 3 bases between. In germline, CDR1 is SGHRS, CDR2 YFSETQ. The CDR3 totals 12 residues. The CDR3, as DNA: TGCGCCAGCAGCTTGGGTGCCGGGGAGCTGTTTTTT. Protein sequence: CASSLGAGELFF.

This clonotype was detected many times. The J gene is TRBJ2-7, the V gene TRBV3-1, with TRBD2 as a possible D gene (6 bases). The CDR3 runs 17 residues. V dropped 1 base and J dropped 2 bases, with 18 bases sitting between them. Per germline, CDR1 LGHDT and CDR2 YNNKEL (reference sequence). The CDR3 reads CASSQGGVGQLTYEQYF. In nucleotides, the CDR3 is TGTGCCAGCAGCCAAGGCGGGGTTGGGCAGCTAACCTACGAGCAGTACTTC.

There are many counts of this clonotype. The chain is built from TRBV20-1 and TRBJ1-1; tentative D call: TRBD1 (5 bases). This CDR3 spans 14 amino acids. Trimming left V 3 bases short and J 2 bases short, with 13 bases between. Per the germline V gene, CDR1 is DFQATT and CDR2 is SNEGSKA (reference sequence). Here the CDR3 reads CSASPRGRNTEAFF. The CDR3 bases are TGCAGTGCTAGCCCTAGGGGCCGTAACACTGAAGCTTTCTTT.

This clonotype was observed many times. V gene TRBV6-5 combines with J gene TRBJ2-7, with TRBD1 identical over 7 bases. The germline gives CDR1 MNHEY, CDR2 SVGAGI. Trimming cost V 5 bases and J 4 bases; bases outside gene matches: 8. The CDR3 runs 14 residues. CDR3: CASSPQGPHYEQYF. The CDR3 DNA sequence: TGTGCCAGCAGTCCACAGGGGCCCCATTACGAGCAGTACTTC.

This clonotype is classed as medium-sized. The chain employs TRBV6-2 or TRBV6-3 and TRBJ2-1; possibly TRBD2 for D (5 bases). Trimming removed 4 bases at V and 3 bases at J, with 13 bases between. The CDR3 sequence is 15 residues long. The V gene's germline CDR1 is MNHEY and CDR2 SVGEGT. CDR3 nucleotides: TGTGCCAGCAGTTTACTAGTATCAGGCTACAATGAGCAGTTCTTC. It codes for CASSLLVSGYNEQFF.